This T cell receptor (beta chain) was observed in a study of shared clonotypes between healthy human individuals (dated by TCRdb to the early 2020s). Notes on the research overall: A couple of women and three men aged 18 to 49 years were included in the cohort. For each donor, CD4 naive and CD4 memory were each given three plates, CD8 naive was given two plates, and CD8 memory was given one plate. To increase sequencing depth and limit assay-specific biases, TCR repertoire library preparation and sequencing were carried out by different laboratories using diverse techniques. The study deeply sequenced blood TCR repertoires of about 5 healthy adults to estimate repertoire size and the extent of clonotype sharing between individuals. Each donor's leukapheresis produced roughly between roughly 0.85 and 9 billion PBMCs.

Donors were healthy HIV-negative adults with no recently reported acute infections or vaccinations. All donors were Caucasian adults living in Nashville, Tennessee, USA. CD4+ T cells were enriched by magnetic negative selection, after which naive cells were positively selected on CD45RA and the negative fraction was taken as the memory subset. After blood collection by leukapheresis, PBMCs were isolated using Ficoll-Histopaque density gradient centrifugation and then cryopreserved in the vapor phase of liquid nitrogen. Analytical flow cytometry was used to check the purity and quantity of every magnetically sorted T cell population. Genomic DNA was isolated from each sorted fraction and quantified by UV absorbance on a Nanodrop 2000c. Study-wide findings and limitations: Rarefaction of sorted-subset datasets indicated incomplete sequencing despite the large sequencing depth. Higher generation probabilities were observed for clonotypes shared by all four sorted-subset donors than for non-shared clonotypes. Roughly 5% of naive CD4, 3.5% of naive CD8, around 2.3% of memory CD4, and approximately 0.4% of memory CD8 clonotypes were shared across several donors. Only blood was sampled, and tissue TCR repertoires likely differ from those in blood. The genetic and exposure-history diversity represented was limited by the small number of donors. Naive subsets generally had larger estimated clonotype richness than memory subsets. Pairwise subsampling indicated that sequencing depth was expected to affect the degree of clonotype sharing among donors.

Using the deep immunoSEQ assay, multiplex PCR amplified TCR CDR3 regions from genomic DNA. Extracted genomic DNA from each cell subset was spread evenly across all wells of several immunoSEQ 96-well plates, with each plate serving as a replicate. For sorted subsets, each replicate PCR was loaded with approximately 0.2 ug genomic DNA, equivalent to about 33,000 T cell genomes. Purified libraries were measured with a Qubit 3.0 fluorometer, size-checked on a Bioanalyzer 2100, and measured again with the KAPA Library Quantification kit. A separate single-read 150-cycle Illumina NextSeq 550 flow cell was used to sequence each immunoSEQ 96-well plate. The authors' pipeline ran thus. Because the immunoSEQ output held only junctional sequences and lacked quality scores, the filtering could not match the filtering applied to full-length reads. Sequences were annotated with PyIR, a Python wrapper for IgBLAST v1.9, using IMGT germline references to assign V/J genes and CDR3. Reads were removed for weak V/J assignments (E-value above 1e-6), missing CDR3, stop codons, out-of-frame junctions, or ambiguous translated residues. V3J clonotypes were defined by identical inferred V gene, J gene, and CDR3 amino acid sequence. Percentage overlap between repertoires was computed as shared unique clonotypes divided by the size of the smaller repertoire. Three approaches were used to assess repertoire richness: RTK rarefaction, the Chao1 estimator, and Recon v2.1 estimates of unobserved clonotypes. Generation probabilities were computed with OLGA for all TCRbeta clonotypes obtained by the gDNA method from a handful of donors. Here the immuneACCESS table is served through TCRdb, limited to in-frame sequences with V and J called. Missing clones are a known gap in these copies; in checked studies unresolved V genes cover under half, and the rest lacks a known reason. Clonal size and the V and J genes are those of that table, whereas D and trimming came from the DNA. The table for this sample lists 2 million to 2.5 million clones; around 95% of them were counted only once. The ten largest account for roughly 0.13% of the sample.

Points on this clone: There is no known antigen for this receptor. Within one base of it there is no much larger clone, and no base qualities were kept.

The CDR3 goes from the cysteine to the phenylalanine over 14 residues. The DNA shown is the 42-base CDR3, in frame from base 1. From V the trimming removes 4 bases and from J it removes 7 bases, while the gene matches leave 10 bases of the junction unaccounted for. The germline V gene supplies CDR1 SGHAT and CDR2 FQNNGV. The chain uses TRBV11-2 and TRBJ2-7, and 7 junctional nucleotides match TRBD2. This TCR came from a man between 18 and 35 years old in good health. Sequenced sample: naive CD4+ T cells sorted from blood. This specimen's cell subset or site label, per the study, means: CD45RA+ positively selected. The nucleotide sequence reads as follows: TGTGCCAGCAGCTATAGACTAGCCGAAGGGGAGCAGTACTTC. The resulting protein is CASSYRLAEGEQYF.